The T cell receptor (beta chain) described here comes from a study of identical twins. Overall study results and limits: Weaker excess twin sharing was seen among beta out-of-frame sequences. Insertions ran lower in abundant cord blood beta clonotypes, though not in memory repertoires.

Germline V lookup: CDR1 KGHDR, CDR2 SFDVKD. Between the trimmed V and J ends, which lost 4 bases and 7 bases, there was a span of 10 bases. CDR3 length equals 12 residues. The table lists this clonotype with a few counts. What it binds is unknown. cDNA molecules carried unique molecular identifiers, and template switching added a universal primer site. One entry per CDR3 protein, called by TCRdb with MiXCR from the 5' RACE reads. The sample yields 300,000 to 400,000 distinct CDR3 sequences, approximately 13% seen once. The sample was also linked to a second study, of yellow fever vaccine responses in identical twins. That source notes: Reportedly, twins' vaccine T cell responses looked partly convergent and partly personalized.

Material: CD8+ T cells sorted from blood. The sequence came from a woman aged 18-29 years in good health. The chain employs TRBV24-1 and TRBJ2-7; TRBD2 might be the D (6 bases). The CDR3 DNA follows: TGTGCCACCAGTGACCCCAGCGGGGAGCAGTACTTC. The encoded protein is CATSDPSGEQYF.